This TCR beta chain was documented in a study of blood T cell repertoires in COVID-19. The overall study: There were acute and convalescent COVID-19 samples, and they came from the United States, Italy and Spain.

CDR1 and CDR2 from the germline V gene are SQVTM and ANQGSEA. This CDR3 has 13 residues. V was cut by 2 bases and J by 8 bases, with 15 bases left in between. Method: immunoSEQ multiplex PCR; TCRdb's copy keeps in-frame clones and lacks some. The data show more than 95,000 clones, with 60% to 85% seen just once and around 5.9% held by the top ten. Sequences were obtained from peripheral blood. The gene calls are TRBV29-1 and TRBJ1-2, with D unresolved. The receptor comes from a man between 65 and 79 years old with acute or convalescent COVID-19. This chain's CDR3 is CSVELAGRGGYTF. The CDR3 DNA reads TGCAGCGTTGAACTGGCAGGTCGGGGAGGCTACACCTTC. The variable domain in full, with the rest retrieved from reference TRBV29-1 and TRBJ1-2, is SAVISQKPSRDICQRGTSLTIQCQVDSQVTMMFWYRQQPGQSLTLIATANQGSEATYESGFVIDKFPISRPNLTFSTLTVSNMSPEDSSIYLCSVELAGRGGYTFGSGTRLTVV.